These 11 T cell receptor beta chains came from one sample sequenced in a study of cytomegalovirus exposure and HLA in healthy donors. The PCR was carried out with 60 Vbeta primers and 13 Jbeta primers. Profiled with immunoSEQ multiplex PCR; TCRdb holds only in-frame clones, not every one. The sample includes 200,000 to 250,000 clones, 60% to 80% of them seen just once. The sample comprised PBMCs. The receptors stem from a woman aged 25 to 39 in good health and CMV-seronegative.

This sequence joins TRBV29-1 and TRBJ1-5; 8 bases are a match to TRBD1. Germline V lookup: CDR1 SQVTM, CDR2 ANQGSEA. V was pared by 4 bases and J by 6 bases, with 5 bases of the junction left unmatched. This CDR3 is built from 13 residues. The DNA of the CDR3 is TGCAGCGTTGGGACAGGGACAGGTCAGCCCCAGCATTTT. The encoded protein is CSVGTGTGQPQHF.

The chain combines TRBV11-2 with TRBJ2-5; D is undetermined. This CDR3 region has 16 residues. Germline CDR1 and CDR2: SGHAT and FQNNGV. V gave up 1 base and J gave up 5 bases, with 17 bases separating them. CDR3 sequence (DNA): TGTGCCAGCAGCTTAGGGGTGACTCCAAAACGGGAGACCCAGTACTTC. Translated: CASSLGVTPKRETQYF.

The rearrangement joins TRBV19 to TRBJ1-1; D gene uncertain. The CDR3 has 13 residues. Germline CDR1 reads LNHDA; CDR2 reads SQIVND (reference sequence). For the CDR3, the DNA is TGTGACCGTAGTATAGATCCCAGCGATGAAGCTTTCTTT. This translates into CDRSIDPSDEAFF.

CDR3 sequence: CASRSAGTSGRRQYF. The CDR3 nucleotides are TGCGCCAGCAGGTCGGCCGGGACTAGCGGGAGGCGGCAGTACTTC. The chain employs TRBV5-1 and TRBJ2-7; TRBD2 matches 15 bases. The CDR3 loop spans 15 amino acids. J lost 9 bases, V lost 5 bases, and 9 bases had no gene match. CDR1 and CDR2 from the germline V gene are SGHRS and YFSETQ.

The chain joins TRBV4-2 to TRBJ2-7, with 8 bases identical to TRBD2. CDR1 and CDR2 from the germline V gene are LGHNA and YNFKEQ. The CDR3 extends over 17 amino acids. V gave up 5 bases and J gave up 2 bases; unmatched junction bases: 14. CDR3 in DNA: TGTGCCAGCAGCTCACCTAACCCGGGACTAGGGACCTACGAGCAGTACTTC. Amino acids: CASSSPNPGLGTYEQYF.

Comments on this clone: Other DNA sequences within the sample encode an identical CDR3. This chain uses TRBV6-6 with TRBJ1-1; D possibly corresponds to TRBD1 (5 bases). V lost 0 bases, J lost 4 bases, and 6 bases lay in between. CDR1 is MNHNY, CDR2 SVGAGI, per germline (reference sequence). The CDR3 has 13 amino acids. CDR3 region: CASSYSGGTEAFF. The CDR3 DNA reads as TGTGCCAGCAGTTACTCGGGGGGCACTGAAGCTTTCTTT.

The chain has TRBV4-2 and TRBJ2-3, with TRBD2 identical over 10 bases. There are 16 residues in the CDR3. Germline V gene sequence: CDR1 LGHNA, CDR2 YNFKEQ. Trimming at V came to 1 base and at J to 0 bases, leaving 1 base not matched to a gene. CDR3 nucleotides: TGTGCCAGCAGCCAAGGACTAGCGGGTAGCACAGATACGCAGTATTTT. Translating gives CASSQGLAGSTDTQYF.

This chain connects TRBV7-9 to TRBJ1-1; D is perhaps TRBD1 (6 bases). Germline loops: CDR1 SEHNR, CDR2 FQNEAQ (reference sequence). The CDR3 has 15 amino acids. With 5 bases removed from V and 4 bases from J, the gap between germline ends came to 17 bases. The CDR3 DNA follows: TGTGCCAGCAGCCCAAGGGGGGGGATGAGCACTGAAGCTTTCTTT. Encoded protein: CASSPRGGMSTEAFF.

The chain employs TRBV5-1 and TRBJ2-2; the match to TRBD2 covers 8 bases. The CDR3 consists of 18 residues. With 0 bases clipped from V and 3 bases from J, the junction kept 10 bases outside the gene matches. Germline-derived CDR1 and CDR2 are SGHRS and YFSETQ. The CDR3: CASSLVAAGGSDTGELFF. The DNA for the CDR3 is TGCGCCAGCAGCTTGGTGGCCGCGGGGGGTTCGGACACCGGGGAGCTGTTTTTT.

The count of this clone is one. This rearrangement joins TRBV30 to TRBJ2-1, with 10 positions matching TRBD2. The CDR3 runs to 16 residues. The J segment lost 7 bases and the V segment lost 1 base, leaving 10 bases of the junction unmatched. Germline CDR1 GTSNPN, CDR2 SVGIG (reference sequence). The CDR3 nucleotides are TGTGCCTGGAGTGCCCTCCTAGCGGGAGCGATTAATGAGCAGTTCTTC. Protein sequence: CAWSALLAGAINEQFF.

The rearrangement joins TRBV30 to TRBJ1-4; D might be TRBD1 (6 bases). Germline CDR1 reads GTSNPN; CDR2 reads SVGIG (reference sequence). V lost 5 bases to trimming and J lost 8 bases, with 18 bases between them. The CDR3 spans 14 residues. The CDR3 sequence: CAWGSGGLVEKLFF. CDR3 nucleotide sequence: TGTGCCTGGGGCTCGGGGGGCCTAGTGGAAAAACTGTTTTTT.